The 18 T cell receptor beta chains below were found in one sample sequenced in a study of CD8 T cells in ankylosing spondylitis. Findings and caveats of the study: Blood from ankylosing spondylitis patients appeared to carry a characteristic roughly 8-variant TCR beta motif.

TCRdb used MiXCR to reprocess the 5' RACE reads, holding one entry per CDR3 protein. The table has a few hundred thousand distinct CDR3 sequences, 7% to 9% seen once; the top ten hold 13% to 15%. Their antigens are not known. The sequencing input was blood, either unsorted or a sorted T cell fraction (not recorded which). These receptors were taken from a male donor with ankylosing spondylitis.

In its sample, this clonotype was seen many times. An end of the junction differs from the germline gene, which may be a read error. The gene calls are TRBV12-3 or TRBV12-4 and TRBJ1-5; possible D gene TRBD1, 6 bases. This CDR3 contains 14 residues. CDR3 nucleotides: TGTGCCAGCAGCTTAGACAGGAGAAATCAGCCCCAGCATTTT. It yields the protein CASSLDRRNQPQHF.

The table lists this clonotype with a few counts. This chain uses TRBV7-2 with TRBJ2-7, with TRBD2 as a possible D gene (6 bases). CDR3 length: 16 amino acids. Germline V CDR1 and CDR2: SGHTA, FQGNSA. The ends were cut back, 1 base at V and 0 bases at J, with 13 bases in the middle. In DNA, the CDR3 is TGTGCCAGCAGCTTAGTGACCGGGAGCGGCTCCTACGAGCAGTACTTC. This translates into CASSLVTGSGSYEQYF.

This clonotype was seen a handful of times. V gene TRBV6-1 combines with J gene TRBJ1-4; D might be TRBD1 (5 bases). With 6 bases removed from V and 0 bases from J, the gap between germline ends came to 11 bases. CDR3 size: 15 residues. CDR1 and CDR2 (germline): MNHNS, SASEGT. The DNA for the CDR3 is TGTGCCAGCAGACCTGACAGTGCAACTAATGAAAAACTGTTTTTT. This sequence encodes CASRPDSATNEKLFF.

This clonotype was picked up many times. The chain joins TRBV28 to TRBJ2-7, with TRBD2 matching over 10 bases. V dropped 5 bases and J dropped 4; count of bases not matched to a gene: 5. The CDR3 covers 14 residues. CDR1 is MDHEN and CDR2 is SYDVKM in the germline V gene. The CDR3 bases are TGTGCCAGCAGTCCTAGCGGGAGCACGTACGAGCAGTACTTC. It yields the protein CASSPSGSTYEQYF.

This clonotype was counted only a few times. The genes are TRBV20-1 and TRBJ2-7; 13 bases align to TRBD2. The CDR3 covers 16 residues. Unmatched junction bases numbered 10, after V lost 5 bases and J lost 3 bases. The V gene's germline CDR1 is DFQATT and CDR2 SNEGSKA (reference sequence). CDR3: CSADSPGLAGNYEQYF. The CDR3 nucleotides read TGCAGTGCTGACAGCCCGGGACTAGCGGGAAACTACGAGCAGTACTTC.

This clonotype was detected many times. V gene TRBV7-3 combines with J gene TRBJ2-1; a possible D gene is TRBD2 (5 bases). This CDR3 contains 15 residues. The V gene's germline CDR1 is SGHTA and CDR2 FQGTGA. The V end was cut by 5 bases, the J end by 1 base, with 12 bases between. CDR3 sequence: CASSPQDSSYNEQFF. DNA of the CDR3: TGTGCCAGCAGCCCCCAGGACTCTTCCTACAATGAGCAGTTCTTC.

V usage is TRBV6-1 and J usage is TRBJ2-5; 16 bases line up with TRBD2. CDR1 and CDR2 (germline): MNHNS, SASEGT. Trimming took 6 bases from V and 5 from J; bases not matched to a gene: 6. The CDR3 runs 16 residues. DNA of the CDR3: TGTGCCAGCAGGGACCCGGGACTAGCGGGAGGGGAGACCCAGTACTTC. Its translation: CASRDPGLAGGETQYF.

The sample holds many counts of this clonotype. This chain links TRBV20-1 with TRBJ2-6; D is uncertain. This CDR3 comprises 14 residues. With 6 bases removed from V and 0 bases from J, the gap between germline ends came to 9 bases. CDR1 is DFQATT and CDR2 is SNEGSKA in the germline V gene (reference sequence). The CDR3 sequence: CSAQHGSGANVLTF. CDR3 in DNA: TGCAGTGCCCAACACGGCTCTGGGGCCAACGTCCTGACTTTC.

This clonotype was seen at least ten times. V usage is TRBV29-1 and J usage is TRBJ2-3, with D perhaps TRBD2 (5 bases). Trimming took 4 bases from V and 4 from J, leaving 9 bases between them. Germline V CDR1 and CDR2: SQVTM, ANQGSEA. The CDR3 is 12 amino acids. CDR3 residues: CSVVRESDTQYF. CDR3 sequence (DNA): TGCAGCGTTGTGAGGGAGTCAGATACGCAGTATTTT.

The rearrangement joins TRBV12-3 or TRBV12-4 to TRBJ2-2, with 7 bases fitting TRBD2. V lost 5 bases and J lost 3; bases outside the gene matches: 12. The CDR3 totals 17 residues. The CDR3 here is CASSPSSGRADTGELFF. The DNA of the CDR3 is TGTGCCAGCAGTCCCTCTAGTGGGAGGGCTGACACCGGGGAGCTGTTTTTT.

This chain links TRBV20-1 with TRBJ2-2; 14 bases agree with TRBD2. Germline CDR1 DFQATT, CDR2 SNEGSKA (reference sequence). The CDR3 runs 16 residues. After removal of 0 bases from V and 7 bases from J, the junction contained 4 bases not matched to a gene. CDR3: CSARDPGTSGSGELFF. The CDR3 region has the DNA TGCAGTGCTAGAGATCCTGGGACTAGCGGGAGCGGGGAGCTGTTTTTT.

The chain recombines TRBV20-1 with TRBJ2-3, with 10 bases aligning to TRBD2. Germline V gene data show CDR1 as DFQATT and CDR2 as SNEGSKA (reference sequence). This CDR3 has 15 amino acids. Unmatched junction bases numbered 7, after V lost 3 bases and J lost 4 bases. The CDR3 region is CSASYTSGKADTQYF. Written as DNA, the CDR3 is TGCAGTGCTAGTTATACTAGCGGGAAGGCAGATACGCAGTATTTT.

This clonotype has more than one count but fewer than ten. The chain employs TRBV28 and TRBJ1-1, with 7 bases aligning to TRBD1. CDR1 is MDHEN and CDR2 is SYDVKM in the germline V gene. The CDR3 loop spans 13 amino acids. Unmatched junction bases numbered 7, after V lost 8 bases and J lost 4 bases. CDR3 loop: CASRSGGGTEAFF. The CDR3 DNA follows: TGTGCCAGCCGGTCAGGGGGTGGCACTGAAGCTTTCTTT.

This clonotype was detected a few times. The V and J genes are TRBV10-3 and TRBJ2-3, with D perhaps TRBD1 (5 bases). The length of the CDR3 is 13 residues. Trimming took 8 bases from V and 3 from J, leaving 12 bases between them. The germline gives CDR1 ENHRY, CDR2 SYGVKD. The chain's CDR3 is CAIEGDRTDTQYF. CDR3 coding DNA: TGTGCCATCGAAGGGGATAGGACAGATACGCAGTATTTT.

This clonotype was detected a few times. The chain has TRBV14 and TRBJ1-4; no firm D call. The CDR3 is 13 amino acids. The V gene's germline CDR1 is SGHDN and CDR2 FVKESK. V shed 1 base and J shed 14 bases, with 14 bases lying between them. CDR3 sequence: CASSQGGQRALFF. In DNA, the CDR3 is TGTGCCAGCAGCCAAGGTGGGCAGCGCGCGCTGTTTTTT.

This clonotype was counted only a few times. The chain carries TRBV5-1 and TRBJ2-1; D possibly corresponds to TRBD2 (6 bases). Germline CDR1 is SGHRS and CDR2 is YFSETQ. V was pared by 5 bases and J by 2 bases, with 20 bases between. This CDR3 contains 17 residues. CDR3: CASRDGRPPTAYNEQFF. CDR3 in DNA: TGCGCCAGCAGGGACGGGAGACCTCCTACGGCCTACAATGAGCAGTTCTTC.

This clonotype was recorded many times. CDR3 nucleotides: TGTGCCAGCAGCTTCGGGACTAGCGGGAGGACTTTGGATACGCAGTATTTT. Translated, it gives CASSFGTSGRTLDTQYF. The chain recombines TRBV7-9 with TRBJ2-3; 15 positions match TRBD2. This CDR3 region has 17 residues. V shed 3 bases, J shed 6 bases, and the junction held 7 bases outside the gene matches. Germline assignment: CDR1 SEHNR and CDR2 FQNEAQ (reference sequence).

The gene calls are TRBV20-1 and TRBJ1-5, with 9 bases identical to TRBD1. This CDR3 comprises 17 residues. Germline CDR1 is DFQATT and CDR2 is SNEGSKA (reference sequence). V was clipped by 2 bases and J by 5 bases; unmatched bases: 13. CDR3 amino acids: CSARPGPPGTGYQPQHF. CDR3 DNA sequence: TGCAGTGCTAGACCGGGCCCCCCCGGGACAGGGTATCAGCCCCAGCATTTT.